This entry lists 21 T cell receptor beta chains sequenced from one sample in a study of CD8 T cells in ankylosing spondylitis (dated by TCRdb to about 2017). Library generation was performed with 5' RACE. These reads were obtained on an Illumina HiSeq 2500. TCRdb took the public reads, trimmed them with fastp at Q25, ran MiXCR for clone calling and kept in-frame beta chains. When rows share a CDR3 protein, they turn into one entry using the most common DNA and genes. The sample table shows 250,000 to 350,000 distinct CDR3 sequences, and around 19% are seen once. Roughly 7.3% of the sample is taken by the ten largest. Material: blood, either unsorted or a sorted T cell fraction (not recorded which). The receptors stem from a male donor with ankylosing spondylitis or in good health (not recorded which).

The chain couples TRBV12-3 or TRBV12-4 to TRBJ2-3, with D tentatively TRBD1 (6 bases). The ends were cut back, 5 bases at V and 8 bases at J, with 14 bases in the middle. CDR3 length: 13 residues. The CDR3 coding sequence is TGTGCCAGCAGTGTGCATCAGGGGATTACGCAGTATTTT. Amino acids: CASSVHQGITQYF.

J is TRBJ2-7 and V is TRBV10-3; D ambiguous. CDR3 length: 12 amino acids. The germline CDR1 and CDR2 sequences are ENHRY and SYGVKD. CDR3 protein: CAIGDGTYEQYV. CDR3 DNA: TGTGCCATCGGTGATGGGACCTACGAGCAGTACGTC.

This clonotype was seen more than once but under ten times. V is TRBV4-1 and J is TRBJ2-3; the D is unclear. Per the germline V gene, CDR1 is MGHRA and CDR2 is YSYEKL. The CDR3 is 15 amino acids. Trimming removed 1 base at V and 2 bases at J, with 10 bases between. The DNA of the CDR3 is TGCGCCAGCAGCCAAGTGATCGGGCACACAGATACGCAGTATTTT. It is translated as CASSQVIGHTDTQYF.

This clonotype has just one count. This rearrangement joins TRBV5-1 to TRBJ2-3, with D perhaps matching TRBD2 (5 bases). The V end lost 4 bases, the J end lost 0 bases, and 12 bases lay between the germline ends. The CDR3 is 15 amino acids. Germline V gives CDR1 SGHRS, CDR2 YFSETQ. CDR3 bases: TGCGCCAGCAGCAAGAGCGGCACTAGCACAGATACGCAGTATTTT. Its translation is CASSKSGTSTDTQYF. The full variable domain, in which reference TRBV5-1 and TRBJ2-3 provide the parts outside the CDR3, is KAGVTQTPRYLIKTRGQQVTLSCSPISGHRSVSWYQQTPGQGLQFLFEYFSETQRNKGNFPGRFSGRQFSNSRSEMNVSTLELGDSALYLCASSKSGTSTDTQYFGPGTRLTVL.

There are a few counts of this clonotype. The V and J genes are TRBV6-5 and TRBJ1-4; possibly TRBD1 for D (5 bases). The V end lost 2 bases, the J end lost 8 bases, and 15 bases lay between the germline ends. Germline CDR1 MNHEY, CDR2 SVGAGI. The CDR3 extends over 15 amino acids. CDR3 bases: TGTGCCAGCAGTTACGTGGCAGGGTTTAAGGAAAAACTGTTTTTT. Protein: CASSYVAGFKEKLFF.

The chain recombines TRBV14 with TRBJ2-2; 7 bases agree with TRBD1. The CDR3 extends over 17 amino acids. V gave up 0 bases and J gave up 7 bases; unmatched junction bases: 11. Germline lookup yields CDR1 SGHDN and CDR2 FVKESK. CDR3 residues: CASSQDLPGQAGGELFF. The DNA of the CDR3 is TGTGCCAGCAGCCAAGATCTCCCCGGACAGGCAGGCGGGGAGCTGTTTTTT.

V gene TRBV28 combines with J gene TRBJ1-1, with D tentatively TRBD1 (6 bases). Germline V gene data show CDR1 as MDHEN and CDR2 as SYDVKM. The CDR3 spans 18 residues. V dropped 5 bases and J dropped 3 bases, with 25 bases sitting between them. CDR3 sequence reads: CASSPLAVWGRSYTEAFF. Written as DNA, the CDR3 is TGTGCCAGCAGTCCCCTAGCCGTCTGGGGGCGATCGTACACTGAAGCTTTCTTT.

This clonotype was observed many times. V is TRBV12-3 or TRBV12-4 and J is TRBJ1-5; no definite D call. The CDR3 runs 13 residues. The V and J ends lost 1 base and 11 bases respectively, with 12 bases between them. CDR3 amino acids: CASSLGALWAQHF. DNA for the CDR3: TGTGCCAGCAGTTTAGGGGCACTGTGGGCCCAGCATTTT.

There are a few counts of this clonotype. This chain uses TRBV20-1 with TRBJ2-3; 9 bases match TRBD1. The junction had 5 bases not matched to a gene; V was cut back by 5 bases and J by 2 bases. The CDR3 is 14 residues long. The germline gives CDR1 DFQATT, CDR2 SNEGSKA (reference sequence). As DNA, the CDR3 is TGCAGTGCTCCAGACAGGGGGTACACAGATACGCAGTATTTT. This codes for CSAPDRGYTDTQYF.

This clonotype was counted between two and nine times. The chain is built from TRBV7-9 and TRBJ2-3, with D possibly matching TRBD1 (6 bases). The CDR3 is made up of 17 amino acids. V lost 3 bases and J 2 bases, leaving 18 bases between the germline ends. The germline V gene has CDR1 SEHNR and CDR2 FQNEAQ (reference sequence). The CDR3 reads CASSFGDIFGSTDTQYF. CDR3 coding DNA: TGTGCCAGCAGCTTCGGGGACATCTTCGGATCCACAGATACGCAGTATTTT.

A few counts support this clonotype. V is TRBV29-1 and J is TRBJ2-5; D gene ambiguous. CDR3 length: 13 residues. V dropped 5 bases and J dropped 4 bases, with 14 bases sitting between them. Looked up from germline, CDR1 is SQVTM and CDR2 is ANQGSEA. The CDR3 loop reads CSVQTSSTETQYF. CDR3 nucleotide sequence: TGCAGCGTTCAGACATCAAGCACAGAGACCCAGTACTTC.

This clonotype has at least ten counts. This chain connects TRBV20-1 to TRBJ1-1, with a tentative D call TRBD1 (6 bases). Trimming stripped 6 bases from V and 4 bases from J, with 15 bases between. This CDR3 is 13 amino acids long. The germline V gene encodes CDR1 DFQATT and CDR2 SNEGSKA (reference sequence). The CDR3 sequence: CSASQGSATEAFF. DNA for the CDR3: TGCAGTGCAAGCCAGGGGTCGGCCACTGAAGCTTTCTTT.

This clonotype has only a few counts. The V and J genes are TRBV5-1 and TRBJ2-3; perhaps TRBD1 as D (5 bases). This CDR3 region has 17 residues. CDR1 SGHRS and CDR2 YFSETQ come from the germline V gene. The V end was cut by 1 base, the J end by 2 bases, with 17 bases between. The CDR3 loop is CASSLMQGKEHTDTQYF. The CDR3 bases are TGCGCCAGCAGCTTGATGCAGGGAAAGGAACACACAGATACGCAGTATTTT.

This clonotype was seen more than once but under ten times. V is TRBV28 and J is TRBJ1-5; D is ambiguous. Trimming pared 4 bases from V and 6 bases from J, leaving 13 bases between. The CDR3 spans 14 residues. The V gene's germline CDR1 is MDHEN and CDR2 SYDVKM. The CDR3, as DNA: TGTGCCAGCAGTTCCGTAAACGGAGGTCAGCCCCAGCATTTT. The encoded protein is CASSSVNGGQPQHF.

The chain employs TRBV20-1 and TRBJ2-3; 7 bases fit TRBD1. With 2 bases clipped from V and 6 bases from J, the junction kept 2 bases outside the gene matches. The CDR3 is 12 amino acids. From germline, CDR1 is DFQATT and CDR2 SNEGSKA (reference sequence). The CDR3 DNA follows: TGCAGTGCTAGATTACAGGGGGATACGCAGTATTTT. This codes for CSARLQGDTQYF.

This chain's CDR3 is CATSDSRAGASYNEQFF. DNA of the CDR3: TGTGCCACCAGTGATTCTCGAGCGGGGGCCTCCTACAATGAGCAGTTCTTC. V is TRBV24-1 and J is TRBJ2-1, with 8 bases matching TRBD2. CDR1 is KGHDR, CDR2 SFDVKD, per germline. V was clipped by 2 bases and J by 0 bases; unmatched bases: 5. CDR3 size: 17 residues.

Details on this clonotype: A clone one base away is much larger, so this may be a read error. The rearrangement links TRBV9 to TRBJ2-2; D not resolved. With 0 bases removed from V and 4 bases from J, the gap between germline ends came to 10 bases. CDR3 length equals 15 residues. Looked up from germline, CDR1 is SGDLS and CDR2 is YYNGEE. The DNA for the CDR3 is TGTGCCAGCAGCGTAGCCGGGCCGGGCACCGGGGAGCTGTTTTTT. Translating it yields CASSVAGPGTGELFF.

The table lists this clonotype with many counts. The chain carries TRBV12-3 or TRBV12-4 and TRBJ1-2; TRBD1 is a possible D gene (6 bases). The V and J ends lost 0 bases and 7 bases respectively, with 12 bases between them. The CDR3 is 14 residues long. The CDR3 coding sequence is TGTGCCAGCAGTTTAGCAGGGGGACTTACTGGCTACACCTTC. Encoded protein: CASSLAGGLTGYTF.

In its sample, this clonotype was seen a few times. This chain uses TRBV2 with TRBJ2-3; maybe TRBD2 (7 bases). V was cut by 11 bases and J by 0 bases, with 18 bases left in between. This CDR3 is built from 15 residues. Germline CDR1 and CDR2: SNHLY and FYNNEI. The CDR3 DNA is TGTGCCCCCACAGGGCTAGCGGATAGCACAGATACGCAGTATTTT. Its translation: CAPTGLADSTDTQYF.

In its sample, this clonotype was seen a few times. V usage is TRBV6-1 and J usage is TRBJ1-5; TRBD1 aligns across 8 bases. With V trimmed by 10 bases and J by 0 bases, 8 bases remained unmatched. In germline, CDR1 is MNHNS, CDR2 SASEGT. The CDR3 sequence is 15 residues long. In nucleotides, the CDR3 is TGTGCCACAGGAGACAGGGGACTTAGCAATCAGCCCCAGCATTTT. Protein sequence: CATGDRGLSNQPQHF.

This clonotype was detected a few times. This CDR3 reads CASRASGDYEQYV. In DNA form, the CDR3 reads TGTGCCAGCAGGGCCAGCGGGGACTACGAGCAGTACGTC. The J gene is TRBJ2-7, the V gene TRBV6-1, with 7 bases lining up with TRBD2. V trimming: 6 bases; J trimming: 3 bases; junction bases outside the gene matches: 5. The CDR3 loop spans 13 amino acids. Germline CDR1 and CDR2: MNHNS and SASEGT.